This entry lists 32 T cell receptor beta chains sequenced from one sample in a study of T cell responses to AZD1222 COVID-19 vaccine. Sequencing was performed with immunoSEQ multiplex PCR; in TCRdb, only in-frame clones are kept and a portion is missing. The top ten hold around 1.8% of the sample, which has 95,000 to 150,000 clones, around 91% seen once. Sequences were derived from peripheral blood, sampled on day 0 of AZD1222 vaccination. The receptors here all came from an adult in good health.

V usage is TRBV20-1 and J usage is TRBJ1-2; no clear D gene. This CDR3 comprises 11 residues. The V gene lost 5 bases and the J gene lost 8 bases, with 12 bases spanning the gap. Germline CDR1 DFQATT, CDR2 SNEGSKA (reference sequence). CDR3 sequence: CSASTGPGYTF. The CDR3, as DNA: TGCAGTGCTTCGACCGGCCCGGGCTACACCTTC.

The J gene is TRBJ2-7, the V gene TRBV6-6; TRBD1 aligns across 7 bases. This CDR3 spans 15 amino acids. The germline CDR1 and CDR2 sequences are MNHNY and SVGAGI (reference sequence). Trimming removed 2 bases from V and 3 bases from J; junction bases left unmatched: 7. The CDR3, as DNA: TGTGCCAGCAGTTACCCTGGGACAGAACACTACGAGCAGTACTTC. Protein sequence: CASSYPGTEHYEQYF.

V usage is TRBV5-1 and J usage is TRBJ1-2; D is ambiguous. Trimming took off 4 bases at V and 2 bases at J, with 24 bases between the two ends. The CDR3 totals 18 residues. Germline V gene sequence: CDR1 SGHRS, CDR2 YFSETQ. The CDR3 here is CASSPLSSRALRNYGYTF. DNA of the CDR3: TGCGCCAGCAGCCCACTCAGTTCAAGGGCCCTTAGAAACTATGGCTACACCTTC.

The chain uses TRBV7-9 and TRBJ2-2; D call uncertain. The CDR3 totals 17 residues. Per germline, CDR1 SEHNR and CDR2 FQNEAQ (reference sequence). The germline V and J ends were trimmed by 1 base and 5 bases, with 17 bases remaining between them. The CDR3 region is CASSLVHLRAVTGELFF. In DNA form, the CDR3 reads TGTGCCAGCAGCTTAGTGCACCTCCGTGCCGTAACCGGGGAGCTGTTTTTT.

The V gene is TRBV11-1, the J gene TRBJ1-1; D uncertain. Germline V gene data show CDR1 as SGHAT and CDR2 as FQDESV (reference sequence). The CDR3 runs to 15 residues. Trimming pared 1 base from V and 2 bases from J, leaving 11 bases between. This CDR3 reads CASSLVGGLNTEAFF. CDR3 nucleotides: TGTGCCAGCAGCTTAGTAGGTGGCCTCAACACTGAAGCTTTCTTT.

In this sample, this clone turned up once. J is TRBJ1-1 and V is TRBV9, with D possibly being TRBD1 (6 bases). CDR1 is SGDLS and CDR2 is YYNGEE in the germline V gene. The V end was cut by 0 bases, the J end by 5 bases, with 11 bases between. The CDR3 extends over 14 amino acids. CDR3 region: CASSVGTGWTEAFF. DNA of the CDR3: TGTGCCAGCAGCGTAGGCACAGGGTGGACTGAAGCTTTCTTT.

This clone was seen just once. The chain's CDR3 is CAISGYRGNTEAFF. Written as DNA, the CDR3 is TGTGCCATCAGTGGGTACAGGGGGAACACTGAAGCTTTCTTT. V gene TRBV10-3 combines with J gene TRBJ1-1; 7 nucleotides match TRBD1. Germline V lookup: CDR1 ENHRY, CDR2 SYGVKD. J lost 1 base, V lost 4 bases, and 3 bases had no gene match. This CDR3 has 14 residues.

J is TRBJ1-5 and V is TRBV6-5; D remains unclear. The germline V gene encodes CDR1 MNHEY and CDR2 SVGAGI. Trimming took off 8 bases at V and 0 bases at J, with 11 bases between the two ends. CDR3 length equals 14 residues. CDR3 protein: CASSLSHSNQPQHF. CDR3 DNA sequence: TGTGCCAGCTCGCTGAGCCATAGCAATCAGCCCCAGCATTTT.

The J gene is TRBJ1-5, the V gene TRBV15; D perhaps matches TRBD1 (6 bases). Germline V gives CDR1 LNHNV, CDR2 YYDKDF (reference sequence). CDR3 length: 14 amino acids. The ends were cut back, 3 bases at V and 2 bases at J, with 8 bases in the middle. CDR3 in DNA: TGTGCCACCAGCAGGCGACAGGGCAATCAGCCCCAGCATTTT. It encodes CATSRRQGNQPQHF.

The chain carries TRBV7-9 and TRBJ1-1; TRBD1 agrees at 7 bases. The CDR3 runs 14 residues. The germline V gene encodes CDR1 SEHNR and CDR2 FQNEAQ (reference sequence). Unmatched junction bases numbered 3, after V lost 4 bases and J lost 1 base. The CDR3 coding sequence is TGTGCCAGCAGCTCCCGGACAGGGAACACTGAAGCTTTCTTT. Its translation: CASSSRTGNTEAFF.

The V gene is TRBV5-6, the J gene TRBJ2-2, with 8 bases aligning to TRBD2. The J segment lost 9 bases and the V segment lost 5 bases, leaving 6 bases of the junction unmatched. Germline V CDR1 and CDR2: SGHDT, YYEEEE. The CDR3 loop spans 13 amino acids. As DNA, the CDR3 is TGTGCCAGCAGTGCTGGACTAGCCCGGGAGCTGTTTTTT. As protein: CASSAGLARELFF.

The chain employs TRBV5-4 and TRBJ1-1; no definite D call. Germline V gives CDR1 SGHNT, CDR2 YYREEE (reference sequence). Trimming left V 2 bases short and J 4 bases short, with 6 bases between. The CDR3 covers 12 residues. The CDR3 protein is CASSFFSTEAFF. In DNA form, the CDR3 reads TGTGCCAGCAGCTTCTTCAGCACTGAAGCTTTCTTT.

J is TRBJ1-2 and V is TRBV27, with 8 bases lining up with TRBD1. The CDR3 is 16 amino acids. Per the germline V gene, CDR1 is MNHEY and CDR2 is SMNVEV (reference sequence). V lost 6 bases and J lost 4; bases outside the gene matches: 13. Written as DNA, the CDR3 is TGTGCCAGCAGACCAGCGTGGACAGGGAATACCTATGGCTACACCTTC. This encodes CASRPAWTGNTYGYTF.

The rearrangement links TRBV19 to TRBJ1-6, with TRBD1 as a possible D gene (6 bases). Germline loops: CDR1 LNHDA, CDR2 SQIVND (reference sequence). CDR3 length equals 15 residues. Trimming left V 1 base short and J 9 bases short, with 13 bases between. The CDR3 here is CASSIVGQRGSPLHF. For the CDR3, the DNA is TGTGCCAGTAGTATAGTCGGACAGAGGGGTTCACCCCTCCACTTT.

The CDR3 spells CASSVSADTQYF. Written as DNA, the CDR3 is TGTGCCAGCAGCGTTAGCGCGGATACGCAGTATTTT. The chain employs TRBV9 and TRBJ2-3; possible D gene TRBD2, 5 bases. The CDR3 contains 12 residues. Trimming stripped 2 bases from V and 6 bases from J, with 7 bases between. Germline CDR1 reads SGDLS; CDR2 reads YYNGEE.

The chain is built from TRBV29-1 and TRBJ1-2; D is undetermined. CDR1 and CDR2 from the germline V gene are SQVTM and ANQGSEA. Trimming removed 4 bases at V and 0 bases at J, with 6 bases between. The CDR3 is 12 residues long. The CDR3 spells CSVGRTNYGYTF. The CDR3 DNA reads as TGCAGCGTTGGGCGTACTAACTATGGCTACACCTTC.

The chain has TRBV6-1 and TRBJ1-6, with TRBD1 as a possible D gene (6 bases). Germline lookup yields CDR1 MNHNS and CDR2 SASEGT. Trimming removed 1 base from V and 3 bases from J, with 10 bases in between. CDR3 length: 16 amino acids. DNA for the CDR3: TGTGCCAGCAGTGAAGACCCGGACAGCTATAATTCACCCCTCCACTTT. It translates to CASSEDPDSYNSPLHF.

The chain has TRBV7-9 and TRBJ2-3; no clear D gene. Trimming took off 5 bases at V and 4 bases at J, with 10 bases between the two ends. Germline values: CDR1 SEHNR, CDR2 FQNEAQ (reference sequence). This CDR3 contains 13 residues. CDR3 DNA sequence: TGTGCCAGCAGCACCAGTGTAGCAGATACGCAGTATTTT. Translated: CASSTSVADTQYF.

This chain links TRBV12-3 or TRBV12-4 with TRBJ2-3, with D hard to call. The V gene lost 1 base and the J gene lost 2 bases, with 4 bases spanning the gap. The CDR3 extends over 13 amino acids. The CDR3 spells CASSLGSTDTQYF. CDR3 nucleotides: TGTGCCAGCAGTTTAGGCTCCACAGATACGCAGTATTTT.

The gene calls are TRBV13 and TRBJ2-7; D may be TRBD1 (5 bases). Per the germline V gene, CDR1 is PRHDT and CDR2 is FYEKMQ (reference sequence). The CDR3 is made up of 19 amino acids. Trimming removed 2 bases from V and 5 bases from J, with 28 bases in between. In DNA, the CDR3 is TGTGCCAGCAGCTTACTCCGAGACAGACTCGCGCTACTTGCCCACGAGCAGTACTTC. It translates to CASSLLRDRLALLAHEQYF.

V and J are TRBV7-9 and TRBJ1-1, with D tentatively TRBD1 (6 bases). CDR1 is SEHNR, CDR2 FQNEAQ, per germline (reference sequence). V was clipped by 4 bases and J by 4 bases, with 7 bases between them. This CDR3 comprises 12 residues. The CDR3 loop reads CASSWDITEAFF. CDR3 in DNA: TGTGCCAGCAGCTGGGACATCACTGAAGCTTTCTTT.

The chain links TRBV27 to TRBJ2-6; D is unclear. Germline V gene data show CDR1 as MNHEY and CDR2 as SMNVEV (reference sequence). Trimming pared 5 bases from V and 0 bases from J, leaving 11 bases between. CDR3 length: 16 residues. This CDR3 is CASSPTPGSGANVLTF. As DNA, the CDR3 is TGTGCCAGCAGTCCTACTCCGGGCTCTGGGGCCAACGTCCTGACTTTC.

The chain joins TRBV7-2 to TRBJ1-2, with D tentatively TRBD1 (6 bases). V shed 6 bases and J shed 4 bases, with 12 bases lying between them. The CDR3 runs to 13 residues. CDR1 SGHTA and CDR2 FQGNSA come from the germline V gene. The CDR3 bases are TGTGCCAGCAGTCCCGGACAGACCTATGGCTACACCTTC. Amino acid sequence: CASSPGQTYGYTF.

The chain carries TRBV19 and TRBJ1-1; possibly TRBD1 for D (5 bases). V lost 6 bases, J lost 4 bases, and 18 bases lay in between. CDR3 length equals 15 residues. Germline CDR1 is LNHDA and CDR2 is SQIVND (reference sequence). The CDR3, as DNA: TGTGCCAGTAGCCGAGGCTCGTCAGGGCCCACTGAAGCTTTCTTT. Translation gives CASSRGSSGPTEAFF.

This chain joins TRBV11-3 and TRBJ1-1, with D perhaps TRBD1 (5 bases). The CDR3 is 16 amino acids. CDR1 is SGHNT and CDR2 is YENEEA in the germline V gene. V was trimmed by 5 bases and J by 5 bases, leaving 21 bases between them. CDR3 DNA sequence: TGTGCCAGCAGCCTCATGGGGGGTGCCCTGGGGACTGAAGCTTTCTTT. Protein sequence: CASSLMGGALGTEAFF.

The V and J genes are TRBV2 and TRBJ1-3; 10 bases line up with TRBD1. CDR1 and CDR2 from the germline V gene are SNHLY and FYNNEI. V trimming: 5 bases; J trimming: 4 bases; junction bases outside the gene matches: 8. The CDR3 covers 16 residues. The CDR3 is CASSSTGTGVGNTIYF. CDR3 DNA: TGTGCCAGCAGTTCGACCGGGACAGGGGTCGGAAACACCATATATTTT.

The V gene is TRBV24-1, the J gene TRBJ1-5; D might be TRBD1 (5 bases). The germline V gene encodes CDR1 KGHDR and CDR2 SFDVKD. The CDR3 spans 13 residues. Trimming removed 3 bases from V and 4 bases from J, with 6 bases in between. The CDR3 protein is CATSDGGNQPQHF. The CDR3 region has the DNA TGTGCCACCAGTGATGGGGGAAATCAGCCCCAGCATTTT.

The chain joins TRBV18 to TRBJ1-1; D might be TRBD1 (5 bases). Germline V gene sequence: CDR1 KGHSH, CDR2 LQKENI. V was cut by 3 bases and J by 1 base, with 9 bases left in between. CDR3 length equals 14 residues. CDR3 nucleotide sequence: TGTGCCAGCTCACCGGAAAGGGGGAACACTGAAGCTTTCTTT. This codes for CASSPERGNTEAFF.

CDR3 DNA sequence: TGCGCCAGCAGCTTCGGGGGGCTTGGTTACACCGGGGAGCTGTTTTTT. Its protein is CASSFGGLGYTGELFF. The V gene is TRBV5-1, the J gene TRBJ2-2, with a weak D call TRBD2 (7 bases). The CDR3 sequence is 16 residues long. Germline assignment: CDR1 SGHRS and CDR2 YFSETQ. Trimming took 2 bases from V and 3 from J, leaving 14 bases between them.

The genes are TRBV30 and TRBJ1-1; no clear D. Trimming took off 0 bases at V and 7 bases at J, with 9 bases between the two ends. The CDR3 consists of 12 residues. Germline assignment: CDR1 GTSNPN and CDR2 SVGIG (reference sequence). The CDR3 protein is CAWSVLQIEAFF. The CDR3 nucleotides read TGTGCCTGGAGTGTACTTCAGATTGAAGCTTTCTTT.

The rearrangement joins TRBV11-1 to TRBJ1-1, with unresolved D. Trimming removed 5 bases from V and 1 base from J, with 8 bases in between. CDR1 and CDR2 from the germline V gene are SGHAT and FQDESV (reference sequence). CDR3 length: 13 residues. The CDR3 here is CASSLLENTEAFF. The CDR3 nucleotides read TGTGCCAGCAGCCTACTTGAGAACACTGAAGCTTTCTTT.

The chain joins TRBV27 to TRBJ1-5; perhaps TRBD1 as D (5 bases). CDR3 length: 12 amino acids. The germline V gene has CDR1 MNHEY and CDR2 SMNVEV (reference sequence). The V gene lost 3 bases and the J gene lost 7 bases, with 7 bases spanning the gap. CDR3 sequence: CASSFRGQPQHF. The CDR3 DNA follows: TGTGCCAGCAGTTTTCGGGGGCAGCCCCAGCATTTT.